Only one count was recorded for the clone carrying this TCR beta chain. The antigen is unknown. These data come from a study of cytomegalovirus exposure and HLA in healthy donors. Overall study results and limits: The authors assumed roughly uniform sequencing depth across donors for presence/absence analyses. In vitro assays verified that a few CMV-associated chains recognized CMV antigens specifically. A later analysis by the authors found several of the most significant clusters apparently linked to common viral pathogens.

It was with 60 Vbeta and 13 Jbeta primers that the PCR ran. Assay: immunoSEQ multiplex PCR; the TCRdb copy retains only in-frame clones and omits some. Here the sample spans tens of thousands of clones, approximately 84% being singletons. CDR1 is SGHVS and CDR2 is FNYEAQ in the germline V gene. V trimming: 1 base; J trimming: 3 bases; junction bases outside the gene matches: 10. The CDR3 contains 18 residues. This chain uses TRBV7-6 with TRBJ2-3, with 10 bases fitting TRBD2. Material for sequencing was PBMCs. The source of this sequence is a man aged 45-65 years in good health and CMV-seronegative. CDR3 sequence reads: CASSLGLAGALFTDTQYF. CDR3 nucleotide sequence: TGTGCCAGCAGCTTAGGTCTAGCGGGGGCCTTGTTTACAGATACGCAGTATTTT. Supplemented by reference TRBV7-6 and TRBJ2-3, the full variable domain reads GAGVSQSPRYKVTKRGQDVALRCDPISGHVSLYWYRQALGQGPEFLTYFNYEAQQDKSGLPNDRFSAERPEGSISTLTIQRTEQRDSAMYRCASSLGLAGALFTDTQYFGPGTRLTVL.